Here is one T cell receptor beta chain with its context. The sample comes from a study of PD-1 blockade in mismatch repair-deficient tumors. Mismatch repair deficiency was confirmed in all patients, by PCR or immunohistochemistry. The table came from immunoSEQ multiplex PCR; TCRdb's copy has only in-frame clones and leaves some out. The data hold roughly 120,000 clones, with approximately 91% observed a single time. The CDR3 runs 14 residues. CDR1 SGHVS and CDR2 FQNEAQ come from the germline V gene. The V gene lost 3 bases and the J gene lost 4 bases, with 12 bases spanning the gap. V usage is TRBV7-8 and J usage is TRBJ1-2; D perhaps matches TRBD1 (6 bases). The receptor was derived from an adult with mismatch repair-deficient cancer. Material: peripheral blood, obtained 70 to 73 weeks after starting pembrolizumab. CDR3 DNA sequence: TGTGCCAGCAGCTTGGCCAGGGGATTCTATGGCTACACCTTC. Its translation is CASSLARGFYGYTF.